The 20 T cell receptor beta chains below come from one sample, sequenced in a study of blood T cell repertoires in COVID-19. Sequencing was performed with immunoSEQ multiplex PCR; in TCRdb, only in-frame clones are kept and a portion is missing. The sample has 100,000 or so clones, roughly nine tenths seen once. Sequencing input: peripheral blood. All receptors come from a man aged 50 to 59 with acute or convalescent COVID-19.

For the CDR3, the DNA is TGCAGTGCTAGTCGAGGGTCGGAGGATCAGCCCCAGCATTTT. As protein: CSASRGSEDQPQHF. The chain links TRBV20-1 to TRBJ1-5; no clear D gene. The CDR3 is 14 amino acids. Germline values: CDR1 DFQATT, CDR2 SNEGSKA (reference sequence). V was cut by 3 bases and J by 5 bases, with 14 bases left in between.

The chain links TRBV15 to TRBJ1-1; TRBD1 aligns across 11 bases. In germline, CDR1 is LNHNV, CDR2 YYDKDF (reference sequence). Trimming at V came to 6 bases and at J to 1 base, leaving 10 bases not matched to a gene. The CDR3 length is 17 residues. This CDR3 reads CATSLTGTGGGNTEAFF. Here the CDR3 DNA reads TGTGCCACCAGTTTAACCGGGACAGGGGGTGGGAACACTGAAGCTTTCTTT.

This clone was picked up one time. The chain recombines TRBV5-1 with TRBJ1-6, with 7 bases lining up with TRBD1. Looked up from germline, CDR1 is SGHRS and CDR2 is YFSETQ. The J segment lost 6 bases and the V segment lost 4 bases, leaving 7 bases of the junction unmatched. The CDR3 totals 15 residues. The CDR3 is CASSQGGQRNSPLHF. In nucleotides, the CDR3 is TGCGCCAGCAGCCAGGGGGGACAGCGTAATTCACCCCTCCACTTT.

The chain links TRBV5-1 to TRBJ2-2; maybe TRBD1 (5 bases). The V and J ends lost 0 bases and 3 bases respectively, with 12 bases between them. Germline-derived CDR1 and CDR2 are SGHRS and YFSETQ. This CDR3 is 16 amino acids long. The CDR3 protein is CASSLAGRADTGELFF. In DNA form, the CDR3 reads TGCGCCAGCAGCTTGGCCGGCAGGGCCGACACCGGGGAGCTGTTTTTT.

This clone was counted a single time. This chain joins TRBV5-5 and TRBJ1-5; D not certain. This CDR3 is built from 13 residues. The V end lost 1 base, the J end lost 6 bases, and 8 bases lay between the germline ends. CDR1 SGHKS and CDR2 YYEKEE come from the germline V gene (reference sequence). In DNA, the CDR3 is TGTGCCAGCAGCTTGAGCGTCGGTCAGCCCCAGCATTTT. It encodes CASSLSVGQPQHF.

The chain employs TRBV27 and TRBJ1-5; 8 bases line up with TRBD1. Per the germline V gene, CDR1 is MNHEY and CDR2 is SMNVEV (reference sequence). The V segment lost 2 bases and the J segment 5 bases; nucleotides outside the gene matches: 5. The CDR3 is 15 residues long. CDR3 loop: CASSLQGALDQPQHF. In DNA, the CDR3 is TGTGCCAGCAGTTTACAGGGGGCGCTGGATCAGCCCCAGCATTTT.

The rearrangement uses TRBV11-2 and TRBJ2-6; 7 bases agree with TRBD2. CDR1 is SGHAT and CDR2 is FQNNGV in the germline V gene. The CDR3 covers 17 residues. Trimming cost V 5 bases and J 4 bases; bases outside gene matches: 11. The CDR3 DNA follows: TGTGCCAGCAGCCGACCTCGGGGAGGGTCCGGGGCCAACGTCCTGACTTTC. It encodes CASSRPRGGSGANVLTF.

This chain connects TRBV6-6 to TRBJ2-7; 12 bases fit TRBD2. This CDR3 is built from 15 residues. CDR1 is MNHNY and CDR2 is SVGAGI in the germline V gene (reference sequence). V was clipped by 6 bases and J by 0 bases; unmatched bases: 3. Written as DNA, the CDR3 is TGTGCCAGCAGCCGGACTAGCGGGGACTCCTACGAGCAGTACTTC. Encoded protein: CASSRTSGDSYEQYF.

The chain links TRBV13 to TRBJ2-2; D not certain. V was pared by 3 bases and J by 7 bases, with 9 bases between. The CDR3 consists of 13 residues. Germline loops: CDR1 PRHDT, CDR2 FYEKMQ (reference sequence). CDR3 in amino acids: CASSLVEDGELFF. DNA for the CDR3: TGTGCCAGCAGCTTGGTCGAGGACGGGGAGCTGTTTTTT.

The V call is TRBV12-3 or TRBV12-4, the J call TRBJ1-1, with D possibly being TRBD1 (5 bases). This CDR3 comprises 13 residues. Trimming cost V 3 bases and J 5 bases, with 10 bases left between them. The CDR3 DNA reads as TGTGCCAGCAGTTTTGGGGCGGAAACTGAAGCTTTCTTT. Translating it yields CASSFGAETEAFF.

V usage is TRBV10-2 and J usage is TRBJ1-5; 7 bases line up with TRBD1. The V gene end was trimmed by 6 bases and the J gene end by 2 bases; junction bases not matched to a gene: 4. Germline V gene sequence: CDR1 WSHSY, CDR2 SAAADI. CDR3 length: 14 amino acids. CDR3 sequence reads: CASRPDRGNQPQHF. The CDR3 DNA reads TGCGCCAGCAGACCTGACAGGGGCAATCAGCCCCAGCATTTT.

The gene calls are TRBV5-5 and TRBJ1-2, with 9 bases aligning to TRBD1. This CDR3 contains 15 residues. Germline CDR1 is SGHKS and CDR2 is YYEKEE (reference sequence). The V and J ends lost 0 bases and 5 bases, in that order; junction bases with no gene match: 5. CDR3 sequence: CASSLGQGVQYGYTF. CDR3 nucleotide sequence: TGTGCCAGCAGCTTGGGACAGGGGGTGCAGTATGGCTACACCTTC.

The J gene is TRBJ1-3, the V gene TRBV7-2; 10 bases match TRBD1. The germline gives CDR1 SGHTA, CDR2 FQGNSA. This CDR3 contains 16 residues. Trimming at V came to 4 bases and at J to 3 bases, leaving 6 bases not matched to a gene. The DNA for the CDR3 is TGTGCCAGCAGCTGGGACAGGGGAATCGTTGGAAACACCATATATTTT. This translates into CASSWDRGIVGNTIYF.

This rearrangement joins TRBV7-9 to TRBJ1-1; D gene ambiguous. The CDR3 is made up of 13 amino acids. V was cut by 1 base and J by 1 base, with 4 bases left in between. CDR1 SEHNR and CDR2 FQNEAQ come from the germline V gene (reference sequence). The CDR3 reads CASSLERNTEAFF. The CDR3 DNA follows: TGTGCCAGCAGCTTAGAGAGGAACACTGAAGCTTTCTTT.

The J gene is TRBJ2-3, the V gene TRBV5-4, with a weak D call TRBD2 (6 bases). The V gene lost 4 bases and the J gene lost 1 base, with 16 bases spanning the gap. Germline V gene lookup returns CDR1 SGHNT and CDR2 YYREEE (reference sequence). The CDR3 is 16 amino acids. The CDR3 loop reads CASSRPGTLGTDTQYF. The CDR3 DNA reads TGTGCCAGCAGCAGACCAGGGACTCTAGGCACAGATACGCAGTATTTT.

The rearrangement uses TRBV6-1 and TRBJ1-4; TRBD1 aligns across 10 bases. V shed 3 bases, J shed 7 bases, and the junction held 5 bases outside the gene matches. The CDR3 loop spans 15 amino acids. Germline-derived CDR1 and CDR2 are MNHNS and SASEGT. The CDR3 region is CASSEGQGTLEKLFF. The CDR3 bases are TGTGCCAGCAGTGAGGGACAGGGGACCCTTGAAAAACTGTTTTTT.

V and J are TRBV5-1 and TRBJ2-4; tentatively, D is TRBD2 (7 bases). CDR1 is SGHRS and CDR2 is YFSETQ in the germline V gene. The CDR3 is 15 residues long. Trimming took 4 bases from V and 3 from J, leaving 14 bases between them. CDR3 coding DNA: TGCGCCAGCAGCCCTAGGGGGGAGGGCAAAAACATTCAGTACTTC. It specifies CASSPRGEGKNIQYF.

The rearrangement joins TRBV20-1 to TRBJ1-1; D ambiguous. V gave up 4 bases and J gave up 11 bases, with 14 bases separating them. CDR1 is DFQATT and CDR2 is SNEGSKA in the germline V gene (reference sequence). The CDR3 consists of 11 residues. CDR3 coding DNA: TGCAGTGCTACGACGACTAGTAGGGCTTTCTTT. It yields the protein CSATTTSRAFF.

The J gene is TRBJ2-2, the V gene TRBV29-1, with TRBD1 identical over 8 bases. The length of the CDR3 is 13 residues. Germline lookup yields CDR1 SQVTM and CDR2 ANQGSEA. The V and J ends lost 6 bases and 0 bases, in that order; junction bases with no gene match: 0. The CDR3 here is CSVQGANTGELFF. For the CDR3, the DNA is TGCAGCGTACAGGGGGCGAACACCGGGGAGCTGTTTTTT.

This clone was seen only a few times. The genes are TRBV19 and TRBJ2-1; maybe TRBD2 (6 bases). Germline loops: CDR1 LNHDA, CDR2 SQIVND (reference sequence). V was trimmed by 6 bases and J by 7 bases, leaving 13 bases between them. This CDR3 spans 13 amino acids. The CDR3 DNA is TGTGCCAGTAGGGGACCTGGAGGGAATGAGCAGTTCTTC. Amino acids: CASRGPGGNEQFF.